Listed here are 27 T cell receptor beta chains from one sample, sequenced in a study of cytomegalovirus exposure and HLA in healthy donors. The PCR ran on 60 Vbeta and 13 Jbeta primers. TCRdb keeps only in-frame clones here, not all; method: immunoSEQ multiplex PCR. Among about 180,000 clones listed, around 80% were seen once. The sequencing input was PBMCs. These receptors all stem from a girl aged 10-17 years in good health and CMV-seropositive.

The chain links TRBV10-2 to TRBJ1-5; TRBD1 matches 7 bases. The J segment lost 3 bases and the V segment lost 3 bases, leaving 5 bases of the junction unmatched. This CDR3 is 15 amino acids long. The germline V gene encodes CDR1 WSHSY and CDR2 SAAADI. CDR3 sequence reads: CASSDETGYNQPQHF. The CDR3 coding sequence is TGCGCCAGCAGTGACGAGACAGGGTACAATCAGCCCCAGCATTTT.

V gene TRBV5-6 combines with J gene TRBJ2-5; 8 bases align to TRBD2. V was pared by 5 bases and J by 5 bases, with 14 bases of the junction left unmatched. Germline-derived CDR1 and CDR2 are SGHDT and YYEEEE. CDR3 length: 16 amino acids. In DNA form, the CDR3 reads TGTGCCAGCAGTCACGGGACTAGTGGTCGTGGTGAGACCCAGTACTTC. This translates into CASSHGTSGRGETQYF.

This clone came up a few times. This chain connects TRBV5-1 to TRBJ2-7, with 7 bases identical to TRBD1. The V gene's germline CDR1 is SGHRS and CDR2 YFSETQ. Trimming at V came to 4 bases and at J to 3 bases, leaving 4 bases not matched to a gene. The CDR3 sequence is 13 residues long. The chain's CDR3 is CASSVRDSYEQYF. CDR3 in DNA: TGCGCCAGCAGCGTCCGGGACAGCTACGAGCAGTACTTC.

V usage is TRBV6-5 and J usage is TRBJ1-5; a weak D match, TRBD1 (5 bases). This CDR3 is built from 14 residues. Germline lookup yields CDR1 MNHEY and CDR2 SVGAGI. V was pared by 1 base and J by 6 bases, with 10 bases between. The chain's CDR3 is CASSYLGGGQPQHF. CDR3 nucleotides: TGTGCCAGCAGTTACTTGGGGGGAGGTCAGCCCCAGCATTTT.

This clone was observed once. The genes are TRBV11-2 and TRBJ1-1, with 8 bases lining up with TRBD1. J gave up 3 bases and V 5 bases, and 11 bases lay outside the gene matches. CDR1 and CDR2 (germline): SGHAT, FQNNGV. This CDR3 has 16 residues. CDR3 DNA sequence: TGTGCCAGCAGCAACCCCGGACAGGGCGTGGACACTGAAGCTTTCTTT. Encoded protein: CASSNPGQGVDTEAFF. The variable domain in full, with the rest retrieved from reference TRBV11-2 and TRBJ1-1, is EAGVAQSPRYKIIEKRQSVAFWCNPISGHATLYWYQQILGQGPKLLIQFQNNGVVDDSQLPKDRFSAERLKGVDSTLKIQPAKLEDSAVYLCASSNPGQGVDTEAFFGQGTRLTVV.

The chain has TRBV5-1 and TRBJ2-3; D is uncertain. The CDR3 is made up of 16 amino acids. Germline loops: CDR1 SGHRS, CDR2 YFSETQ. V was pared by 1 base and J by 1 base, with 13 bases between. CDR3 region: CASSLSLSVGTDTQYF. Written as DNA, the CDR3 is TGCGCCAGCAGCTTGTCTCTCTCGGTGGGCACAGATACGCAGTATTTT. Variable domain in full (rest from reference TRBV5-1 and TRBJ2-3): KAGVTQTPRYLIKTRGQQVTLSCSPISGHRSVSWYQQTPGQGLQFLFEYFSETQRNKGNFPGRFSGRQFSNSRSEMNVSTLELGDSALYLCASSLSLSVGTDTQYFGPGTRLTVL.

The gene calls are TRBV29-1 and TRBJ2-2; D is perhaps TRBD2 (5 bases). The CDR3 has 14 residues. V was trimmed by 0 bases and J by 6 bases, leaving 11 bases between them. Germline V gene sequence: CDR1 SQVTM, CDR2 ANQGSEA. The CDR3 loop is CSVEDSWRSGELFF. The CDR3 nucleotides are TGCAGCGTTGAAGATAGCTGGAGGTCCGGGGAGCTGTTTTTT.

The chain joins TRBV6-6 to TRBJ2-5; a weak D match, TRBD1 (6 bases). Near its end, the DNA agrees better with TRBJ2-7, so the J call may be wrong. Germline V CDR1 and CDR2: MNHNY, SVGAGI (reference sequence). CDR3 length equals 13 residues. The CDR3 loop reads CASRPTGPYEQYF. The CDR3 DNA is TGTGCCAGCAGACCCACAGGGCCCTACGAGCAGTACTTC.

The CDR3 region has the DNA TGTGCCAGCAGCCCCGGACTCGCCCCCACCACAGATACGCAGTATTTT. It codes for CASSPGLAPTTDTQYF. The chain uses TRBV27 and TRBJ2-3; a weak D match, TRBD2 (5 bases). With 6 bases removed from V and 2 bases from J, the gap between germline ends came to 18 bases. Per the germline V gene, CDR1 is MNHEY and CDR2 is SMNVEV (reference sequence). The CDR3 consists of 16 residues.

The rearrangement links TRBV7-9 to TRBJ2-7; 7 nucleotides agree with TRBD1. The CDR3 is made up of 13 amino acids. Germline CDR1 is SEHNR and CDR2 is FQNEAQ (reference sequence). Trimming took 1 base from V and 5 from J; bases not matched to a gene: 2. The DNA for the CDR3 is TGTGCCAGCAGCTTAGGGACAGGAGACGAGCAGTACTTC. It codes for CASSLGTGDEQYF.

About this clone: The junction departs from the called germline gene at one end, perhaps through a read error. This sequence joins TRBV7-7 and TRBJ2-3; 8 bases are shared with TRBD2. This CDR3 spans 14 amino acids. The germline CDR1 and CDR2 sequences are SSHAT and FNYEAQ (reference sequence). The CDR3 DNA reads TGTGCTAGCAGCCTCGGACTAGCAACAGATACGCAGTATTTT. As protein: CASSLGLATDTQYF. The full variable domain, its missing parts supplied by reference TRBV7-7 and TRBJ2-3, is GAGVSQSPRYKVTKRGQDVTLRCDPISSHATLYWYQQALGQGPEFLTYFNYEAQPDKSGLPSDRFSAERPEGSISTLTIQRTEQRDSAMYRCASSLGLATDTQYFGPGTRLTVL.

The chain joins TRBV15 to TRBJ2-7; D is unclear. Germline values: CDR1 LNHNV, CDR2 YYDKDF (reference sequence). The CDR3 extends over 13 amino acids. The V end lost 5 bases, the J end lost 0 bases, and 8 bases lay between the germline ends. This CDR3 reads CATSFSSSYEQYF. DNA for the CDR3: TGTGCCACCAGCTTCTCCAGCTCCTACGAGCAGTACTTC.

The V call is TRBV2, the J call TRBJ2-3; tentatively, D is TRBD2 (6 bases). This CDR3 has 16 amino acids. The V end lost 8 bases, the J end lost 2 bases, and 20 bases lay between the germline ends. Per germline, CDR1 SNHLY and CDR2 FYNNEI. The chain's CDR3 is CASYPRDLGTTDTQYF. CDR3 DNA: TGTGCCAGCTACCCCCGGGACTTAGGAACCACAGATACGCAGTATTTT.

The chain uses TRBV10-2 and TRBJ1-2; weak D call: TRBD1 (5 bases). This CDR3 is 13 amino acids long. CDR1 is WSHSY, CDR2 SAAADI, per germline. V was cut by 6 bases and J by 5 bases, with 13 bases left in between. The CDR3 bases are TGCGCCAGCAGCCCCGGGACTCATTATGGCTACACCTTC. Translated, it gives CASSPGTHYGYTF.

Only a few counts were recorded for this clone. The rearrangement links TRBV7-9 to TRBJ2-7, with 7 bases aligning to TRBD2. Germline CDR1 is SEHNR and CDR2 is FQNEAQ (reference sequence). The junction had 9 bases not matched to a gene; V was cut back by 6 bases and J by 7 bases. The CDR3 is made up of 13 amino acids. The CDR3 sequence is CASSTWEGREQYF. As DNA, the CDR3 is TGTGCCAGCAGTACATGGGAGGGGCGGGAGCAGTACTTC.

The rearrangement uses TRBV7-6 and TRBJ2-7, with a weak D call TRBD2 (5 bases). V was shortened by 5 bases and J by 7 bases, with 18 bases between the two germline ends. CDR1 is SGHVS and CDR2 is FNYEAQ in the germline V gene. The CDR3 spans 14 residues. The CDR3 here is CASSALSGRREQYF. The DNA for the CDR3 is TGTGCCAGCAGCGCCTTAAGTGGCCGGAGGGAGCAGTACTTC.

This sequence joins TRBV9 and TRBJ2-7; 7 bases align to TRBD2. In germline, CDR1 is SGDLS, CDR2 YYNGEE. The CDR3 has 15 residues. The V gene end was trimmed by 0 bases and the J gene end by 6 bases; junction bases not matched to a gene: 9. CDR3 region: CASSVENPGRGEQYF. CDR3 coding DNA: TGTGCCAGCAGCGTAGAGAACCCGGGGAGGGGCGAGCAGTACTTC.

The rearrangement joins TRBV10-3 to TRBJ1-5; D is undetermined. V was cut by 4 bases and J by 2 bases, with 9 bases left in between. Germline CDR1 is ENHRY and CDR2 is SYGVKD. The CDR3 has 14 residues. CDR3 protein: CAISVYEGNQPQHF. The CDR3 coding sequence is TGTGCCATCAGTGTCTATGAGGGCAATCAGCCCCAGCATTTT.

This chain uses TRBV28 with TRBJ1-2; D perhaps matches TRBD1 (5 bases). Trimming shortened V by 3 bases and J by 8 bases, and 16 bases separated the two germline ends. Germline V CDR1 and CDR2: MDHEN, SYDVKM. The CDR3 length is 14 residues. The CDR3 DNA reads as TGTGCCAGCAGTTTGCCGGACACAGCTATGGGCTACACCTTC. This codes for CASSLPDTAMGYTF.

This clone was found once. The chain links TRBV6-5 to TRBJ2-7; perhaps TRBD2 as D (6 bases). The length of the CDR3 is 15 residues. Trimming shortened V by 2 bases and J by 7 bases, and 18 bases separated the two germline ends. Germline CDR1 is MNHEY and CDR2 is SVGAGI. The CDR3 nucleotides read TGTGCCAGCAGTTACGGGGAGCAGGAGGGTCTGGAGCAGTACTTC. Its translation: CASSYGEQEGLEQYF.

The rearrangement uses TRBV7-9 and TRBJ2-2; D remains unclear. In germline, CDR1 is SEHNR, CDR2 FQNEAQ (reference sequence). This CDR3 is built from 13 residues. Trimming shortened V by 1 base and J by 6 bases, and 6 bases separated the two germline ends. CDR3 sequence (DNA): TGTGCCAGCAGCTTAGATACTGCCGGGGAGCTGTTTTTT. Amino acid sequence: CASSLDTAGELFF.

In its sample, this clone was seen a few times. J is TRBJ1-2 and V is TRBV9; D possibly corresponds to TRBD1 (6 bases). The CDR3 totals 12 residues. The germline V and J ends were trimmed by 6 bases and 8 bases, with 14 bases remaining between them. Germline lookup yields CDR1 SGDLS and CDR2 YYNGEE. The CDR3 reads CASNRRGEGYTF. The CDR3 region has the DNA TGTGCCAGCAACCGCAGGGGTGAGGGCTACACCTTC.

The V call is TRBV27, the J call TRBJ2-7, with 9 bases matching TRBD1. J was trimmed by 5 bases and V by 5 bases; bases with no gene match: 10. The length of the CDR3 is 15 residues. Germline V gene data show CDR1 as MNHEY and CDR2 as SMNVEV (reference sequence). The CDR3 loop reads CASSLTTGGQNEQYF. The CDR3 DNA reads TGTGCCAGCAGTCTAACGACAGGGGGTCAAAACGAGCAGTACTTC.

DNA of the CDR3: TGTGCCAGCACCAAGCAGGGGGGCACTGAAGCTTTCTTT. It is translated as CASTKQGGTEAFF. The J gene is TRBJ1-1, the V gene TRBV27; 7 bases line up with TRBD1. V trimming: 7 bases; J trimming: 4 bases; junction bases outside the gene matches: 6. The germline V gene has CDR1 MNHEY and CDR2 SMNVEV (reference sequence). This CDR3 contains 13 residues.

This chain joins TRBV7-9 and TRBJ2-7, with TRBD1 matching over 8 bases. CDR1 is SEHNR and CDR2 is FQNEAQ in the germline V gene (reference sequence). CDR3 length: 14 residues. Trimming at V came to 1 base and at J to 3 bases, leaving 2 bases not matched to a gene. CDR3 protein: CASSLEGQGYEQYF. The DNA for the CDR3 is TGTGCCAGCAGCTTAGAAGGACAGGGCTACGAGCAGTACTTC.

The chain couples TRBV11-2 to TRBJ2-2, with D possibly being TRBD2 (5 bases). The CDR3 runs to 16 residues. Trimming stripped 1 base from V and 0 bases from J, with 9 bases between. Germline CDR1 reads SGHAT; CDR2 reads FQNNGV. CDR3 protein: CASSLVRGANTGELFF. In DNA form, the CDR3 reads TGTGCCAGCAGCTTAGTTCGGGGAGCGAACACCGGGGAGCTGTTTTTT. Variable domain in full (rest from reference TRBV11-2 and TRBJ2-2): EAGVAQSPRYKIIEKRQSVAFWCNPISGHATLYWYQQILGQGPKLLIQFQNNGVVDDSQLPKDRFSAERLKGVDSTLKIQPAKLEDSAVYLCASSLVRGANTGELFFGEGSRLTVL.

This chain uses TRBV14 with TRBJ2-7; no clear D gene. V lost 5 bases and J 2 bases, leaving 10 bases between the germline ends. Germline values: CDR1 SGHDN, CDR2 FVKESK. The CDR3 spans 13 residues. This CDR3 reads CASSLLFAYEQYF. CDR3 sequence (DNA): TGTGCCAGCAGCTTATTATTTGCCTACGAGCAGTACTTC. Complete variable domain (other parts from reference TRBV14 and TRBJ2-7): EAGVTQFPSHSVIEKGQTVTLRCDPISGHDNLYWYRRVMGKEIKFLLHFVKESKQDESGMPNNRFLAERTGGTYSTLKVQPAELEDSGVYFCASSLLFAYEQYFGPGTRLTVT.